The 9 T cell receptor beta chains reported below all come from one sample, sequenced in a study of blood T cells in healthy people across ages. Next came a second PCR, run for about 7 to 12 cycles, which used a sample-barcoded 5' primer along with a J-beta primer mix. MiXCR, run by TCRdb on the 5' RACE reads, gives a single entry per CDR3 protein. The table has more than 800,000 distinct CDR3 sequences, 25% to 35% seen once. Sequencing was performed on blood. Every receptor here comes from a woman of 80 years or more in good health.

In its sample, this clonotype was seen a few times. The CDR3 loop reads CATSRAGGLNEKLFF. CDR3 nucleotide sequence: TGTGCCACCAGCAGGGCGGGGGGGCTTAATGAAAAACTGTTTTTT. This chain uses TRBV15 with TRBJ1-4, with D possibly being TRBD1 (6 bases). Germline V gene data show CDR1 as LNHNV and CDR2 as YYDKDF (reference sequence). This CDR3 is built from 15 residues. Deletions cut 3 bases from V and 4 bases from J, with 12 bases between.

This clonotype was observed at least ten times. The CDR3 loop is CSARPPGTTDTQYF. CDR3 in DNA: TGCAGTGCCCGGCCACCGGGGACCACAGATACGCAGTATTTT. The V gene is TRBV20-1, the J gene TRBJ2-3; either TRBD1 or TRBD2 may supply D (5 bases each). Germline assignment: CDR1 DFQATT and CDR2 SNEGSKA (reference sequence). The germline V and J ends were trimmed by 6 bases and 2 bases, with 15 bases remaining between them. This CDR3 contains 14 residues.

Only a few counts were recorded for this clonotype. The rearrangement links TRBV4-2 to TRBJ1-4, with TRBD1 as a possible D gene (5 bases). The ends were cut back, 0 bases at V and 0 bases at J, with 8 bases in the middle. Germline CDR1 is LGHNA and CDR2 is YNFKEQ. This CDR3 is 16 amino acids long. The CDR3 DNA reads as TGTGCCAGCAGCCAAGAAGAGACAGCAACTAATGAAAAACTGTTTTTT. Its translation is CASSQEETATNEKLFF.

This clonotype came up many times. V gene TRBV6-5 combines with J gene TRBJ1-2; a possible D gene is TRBD1 (6 bases). The CDR3 has 14 amino acids. From germline, CDR1 is MNHEY and CDR2 SVGAGI. Trimming pared 8 bases from V and 7 bases from J, leaving 20 bases between. CDR3 nucleotide sequence: TGTGCCAGCCAACCCAGCGCAGGGGAGTCTGGCTACACCTTC. Residues: CASQPSAGESGYTF.

This clonotype has ten or more counts. This chain connects TRBV6-2 or TRBV6-3 to TRBJ1-1; 8 nucleotides align to TRBD1. From germline, CDR1 is MNHEY and CDR2 SVGEGT. CDR3 length: 17 residues. V trimming: 5 bases; J trimming: 0 bases; junction bases outside the gene matches: 11. The DNA for the CDR3 is TGTGCCAGCAGTAACCGTGGACAGGGACCAATGAACACTGAAGCTTTCTTT. Its protein is CASSNRGQGPMNTEAFF.

On this clonotype itself: This may stem from a read error, because a much larger clone lies one nucleotide away. V and J are TRBV15 and TRBJ2-5; D is tentatively TRBD1 or TRBD2 (5 bases each). Germline-derived CDR1 and CDR2 are LNHNV and YYDKDF (reference sequence). V lost 3 bases and J lost 4, with 12 bases in between. The length of the CDR3 is 14 residues. CDR3 sequence: CATSRVGTRETQYF. CDR3 sequence (DNA): TGTGCCACCAGCAGGGTGGGGACGAGAGAGACCCAGTACTTC.

The sample holds many counts of this clonotype. The rearrangement links TRBV2 to TRBJ2-1; 12 nucleotides agree with TRBD2. The CDR3 runs 15 residues. J gave up 8 bases and V 6 bases, and 8 bases lay outside the gene matches. Per the germline V gene, CDR1 is SNHLY and CDR2 is FYNNEI. The CDR3 protein is CASSIRTSGVDEQFF. In DNA, the CDR3 is TGTGCCAGCAGCATAAGGACTAGCGGGGTGGATGAGCAGTTCTTC.

This clonotype was counted at least ten times. The V call is TRBV9, the J call TRBJ2-7; D possibly matches TRBD1 or TRBD2 (5 bases each). Germline values: CDR1 SGDLS, CDR2 YYNGEE. The CDR3 runs to 15 residues. V shed 6 bases and J shed 0 bases, with 16 bases lying between them. CDR3 sequence reads: CASTPGLASSYEQYF. In nucleotides, the CDR3 is TGTGCCAGCACCCCGGGGCTGGCTAGCTCCTACGAGCAGTACTTC. The variable domain in full, completed from reference TRBV9 and TRBJ2-7, reads DSGVTQTPKHLITATGQRVTLRCSPRSGDLSVYWYQQSLDQGLQFLIQYYNGEERAKGNILERFSAQQFPDLHSELNLSSLELGDSALYFCASTPGLASSYEQYFGPGTRLTVT.

Concerning this clonotype itself: A read error may be the cause here, since a much bigger clone is one base away. The CDR3 DNA reads as TGTGCCAGCAGTGAACAGGGGATTTCAGAAACGCAGTATTTT. Encoded protein: CASSEQGISETQYF. The rearrangement links TRBV2 to TRBJ2-3; TRBD1 is a possible D gene (6 bases). This CDR3 region has 14 residues. The germline V gene encodes CDR1 SNHLY and CDR2 FYNNEI. Full variable domain (missing parts from reference TRBV2 and TRBJ2-3): EPEVTQTPSHQVTQMGQEVILRCVPISNHLYFYWYRQILGQKVEFLVSFYNNEISEKSEIFDDQFSVERPDGSNFTLKIRSTKLEDSAMYFCASSEQGISETQYFGPGTRLTVL.